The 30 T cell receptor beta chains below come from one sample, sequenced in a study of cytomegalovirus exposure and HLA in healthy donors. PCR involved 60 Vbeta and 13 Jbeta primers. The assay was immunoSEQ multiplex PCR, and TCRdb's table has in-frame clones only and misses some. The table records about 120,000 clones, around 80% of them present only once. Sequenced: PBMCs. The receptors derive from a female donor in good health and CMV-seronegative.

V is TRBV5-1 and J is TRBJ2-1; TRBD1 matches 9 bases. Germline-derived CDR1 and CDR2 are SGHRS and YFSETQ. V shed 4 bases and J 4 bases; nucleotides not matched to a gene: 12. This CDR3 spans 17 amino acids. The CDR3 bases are TGCGCCAGCAGCCCAATGGGACAGGGTAGACAATACAATGAGCAGTTCTTC. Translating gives CASSPMGQGRQYNEQFF.

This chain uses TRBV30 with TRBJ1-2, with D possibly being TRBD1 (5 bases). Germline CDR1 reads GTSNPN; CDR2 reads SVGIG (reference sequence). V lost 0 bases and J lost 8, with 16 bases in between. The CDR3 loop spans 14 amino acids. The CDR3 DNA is TGTGCCTGGAGTGTACTGGTGGGGCGAGGAGGCTACACCTTC. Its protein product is CAWSVLVGRGGYTF.

CDR3 DNA: TGTGCCAGCGGAACAGGAATGGAATACGAGCAGTACTTC. As protein: CASGTGMEYEQYF. The V gene is TRBV6-5, the J gene TRBJ2-7; a weak D match, TRBD1 (5 bases). Trimming took 8 bases from V and 4 from J, leaving 15 bases between them. From germline, CDR1 is MNHEY and CDR2 SVGAGI. This CDR3 contains 13 residues.

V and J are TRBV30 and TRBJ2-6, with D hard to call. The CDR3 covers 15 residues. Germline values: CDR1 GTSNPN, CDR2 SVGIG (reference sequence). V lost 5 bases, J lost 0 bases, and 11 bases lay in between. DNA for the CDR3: TGTGCCTGGGGCAACCAGATCTCTGGGGCCAACGTCCTGACTTTC. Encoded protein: CAWGNQISGANVLTF.

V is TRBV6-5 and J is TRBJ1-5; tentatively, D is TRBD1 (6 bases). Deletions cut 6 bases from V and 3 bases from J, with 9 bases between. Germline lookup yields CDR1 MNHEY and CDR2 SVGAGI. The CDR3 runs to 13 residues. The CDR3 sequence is CASRDSNNQPQHF. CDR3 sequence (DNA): TGTGCCAGCAGGGACAGCAACAATCAGCCCCAGCATTTT.

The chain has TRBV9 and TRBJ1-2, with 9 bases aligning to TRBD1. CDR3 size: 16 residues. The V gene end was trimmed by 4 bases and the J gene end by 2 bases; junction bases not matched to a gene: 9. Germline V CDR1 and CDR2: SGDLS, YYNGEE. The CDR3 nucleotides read TGTGCCAGCAGCTTAACCTCACAGGGGGCGAACTATGGCTACACCTTC. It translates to CASSLTSQGANYGYTF.

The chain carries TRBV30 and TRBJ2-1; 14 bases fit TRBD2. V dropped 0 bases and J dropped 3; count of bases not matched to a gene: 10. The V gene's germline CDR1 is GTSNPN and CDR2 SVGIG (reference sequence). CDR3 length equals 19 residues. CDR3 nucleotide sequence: TGTGCCTGGAGTGTATCCCGACTAGCGGGGGGGCATTTCTACAATGAGCAGTTCTTC. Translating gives CAWSVSRLAGGHFYNEQFF.

The CDR3 region has the DNA TGCGCCAGCAGCTTCAGCGTACCTTCGTACGAGCAGTACTTC. Amino acids: CASSFSVPSYEQYF. The V gene is TRBV5-1, the J gene TRBJ2-7; D is ambiguous. The CDR3 extends over 14 amino acids. V lost 2 bases and J 4 bases, leaving 13 bases between the germline ends. CDR1 SGHRS and CDR2 YFSETQ come from the germline V gene.

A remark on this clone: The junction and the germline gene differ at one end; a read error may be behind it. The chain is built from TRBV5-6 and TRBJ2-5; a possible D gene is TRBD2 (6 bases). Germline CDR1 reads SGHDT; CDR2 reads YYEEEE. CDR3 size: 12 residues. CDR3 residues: CASSFWGLNHDF. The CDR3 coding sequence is TGTGCCAGCAGCTTTTGGGGACTTAACCATGACTTC.

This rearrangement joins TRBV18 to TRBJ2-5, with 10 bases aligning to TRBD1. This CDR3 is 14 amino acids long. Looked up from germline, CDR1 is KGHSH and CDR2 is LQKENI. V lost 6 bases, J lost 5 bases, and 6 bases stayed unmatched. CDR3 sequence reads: CASSSTGGDETQYF. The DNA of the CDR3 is TGTGCCAGCTCGTCGACAGGGGGCGATGAGACCCAGTACTTC.

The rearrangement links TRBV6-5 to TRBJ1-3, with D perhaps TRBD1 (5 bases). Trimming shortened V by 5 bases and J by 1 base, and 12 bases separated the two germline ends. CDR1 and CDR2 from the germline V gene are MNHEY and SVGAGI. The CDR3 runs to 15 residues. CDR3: CASSRTGDSGNTIYF. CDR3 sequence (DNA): TGTGCCAGCAGTAGAACAGGAGATTCTGGAAACACCATATATTTT.

CDR3 sequence: CASSQTTGTSVAYEQYF. The CDR3 DNA reads TGCGCCAGCAGCCAAACGACCGGGACTAGCGTCGCCTACGAGCAGTACTTC. This rearrangement joins TRBV5-1 to TRBJ2-7; the match to TRBD2 covers 10 bases. Trimming cost V 4 bases and J 2 bases; bases outside gene matches: 12. The length of the CDR3 is 17 residues. Germline V CDR1 and CDR2: SGHRS, YFSETQ.

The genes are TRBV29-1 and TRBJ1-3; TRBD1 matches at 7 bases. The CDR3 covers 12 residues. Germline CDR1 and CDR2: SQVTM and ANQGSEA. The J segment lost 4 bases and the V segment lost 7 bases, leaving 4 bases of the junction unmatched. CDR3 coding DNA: TGCAGCGGGGGGGACAGCGGAAACACCATATATTTT. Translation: CSGGDSGNTIYF.

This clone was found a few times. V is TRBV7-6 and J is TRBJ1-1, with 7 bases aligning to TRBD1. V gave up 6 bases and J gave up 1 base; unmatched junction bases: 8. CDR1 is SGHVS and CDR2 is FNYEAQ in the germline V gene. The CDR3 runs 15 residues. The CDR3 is CASSHEQGKNTEAFF. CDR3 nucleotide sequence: TGTGCCAGCAGTCATGAACAGGGGAAGAACACTGAAGCTTTCTTT.

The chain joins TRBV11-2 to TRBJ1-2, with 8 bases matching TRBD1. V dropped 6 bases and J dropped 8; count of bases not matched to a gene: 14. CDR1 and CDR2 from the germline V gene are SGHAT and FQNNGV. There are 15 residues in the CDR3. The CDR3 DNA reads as TGTGCCAGCAGTCCTACCAGGGGGCGGAATAGGGGCTACACCTTC. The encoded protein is CASSPTRGRNRGYTF.

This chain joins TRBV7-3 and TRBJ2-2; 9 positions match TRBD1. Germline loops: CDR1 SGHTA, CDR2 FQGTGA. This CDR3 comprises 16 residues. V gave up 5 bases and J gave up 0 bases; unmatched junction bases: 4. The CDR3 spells CASSPQGAANTGELFF. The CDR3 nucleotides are TGTGCCAGCAGCCCACAGGGGGCCGCGAACACCGGGGAGCTGTTTTTT.

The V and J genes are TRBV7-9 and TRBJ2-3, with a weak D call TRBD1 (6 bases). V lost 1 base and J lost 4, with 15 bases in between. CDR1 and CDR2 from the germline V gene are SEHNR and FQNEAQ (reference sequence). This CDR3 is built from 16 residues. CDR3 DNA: TGTGCCAGCAGCTTAGATCAGGGGCACAGATCAGATACGCAGTATTTT. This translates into CASSLDQGHRSDTQYF. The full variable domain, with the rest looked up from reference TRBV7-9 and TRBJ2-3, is DTGVSQNPRHKITKRGQNVTFRCDPISEHNRLYWYRQTLGQGPEFLTYFQNEAQLEKSRLLSDRFSAERPKGSFSTLEIQRTEQGDSAMYLCASSLDQGHRSDTQYFGPGTRLTVL.

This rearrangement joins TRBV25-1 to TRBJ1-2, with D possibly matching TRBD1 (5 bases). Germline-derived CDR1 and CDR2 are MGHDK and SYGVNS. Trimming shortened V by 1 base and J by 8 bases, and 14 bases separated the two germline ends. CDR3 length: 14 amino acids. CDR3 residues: CASSEWPSTGGYTF. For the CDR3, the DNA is TGTGCCAGCAGTGAATGGCCATCTACAGGAGGCTACACCTTC.

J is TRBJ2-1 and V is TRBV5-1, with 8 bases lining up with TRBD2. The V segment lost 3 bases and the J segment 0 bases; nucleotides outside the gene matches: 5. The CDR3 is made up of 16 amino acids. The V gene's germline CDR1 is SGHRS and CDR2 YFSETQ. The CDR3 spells CASSWTAGGSYNEQFF. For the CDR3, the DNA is TGCGCCAGCAGCTGGACGGCGGGGGGCTCCTACAATGAGCAGTTCTTC.

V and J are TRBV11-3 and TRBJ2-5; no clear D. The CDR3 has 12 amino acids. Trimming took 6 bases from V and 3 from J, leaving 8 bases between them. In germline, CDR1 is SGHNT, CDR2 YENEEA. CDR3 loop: CASSGPEETQYF. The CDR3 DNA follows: TGTGCCAGCAGTGGCCCTGAAGAGACCCAGTACTTC.

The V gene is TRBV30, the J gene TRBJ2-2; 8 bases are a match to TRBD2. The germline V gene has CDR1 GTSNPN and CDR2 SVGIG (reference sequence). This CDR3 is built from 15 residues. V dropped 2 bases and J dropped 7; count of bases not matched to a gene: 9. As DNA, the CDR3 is TGTGCCTGGAGTTCCTTAAGAGCGGGAGACGGGGAGCTGTTTTTT. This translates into CAWSSLRAGDGELFF.

CDR3 sequence: CASSEEGRSEQFF. CDR3 DNA sequence: TGTGCCAGCAGTGAGGAGGGCCGGAGTGAGCAGTTCTTC. The V gene is TRBV6-4, the J gene TRBJ2-1, with D tentatively TRBD2 (6 bases). The CDR3 has 13 amino acids. With 3 bases removed from V and 9 bases from J, the gap between germline ends came to 12 bases. Germline-derived CDR1 and CDR2 are MRHNA and SNTAGT.

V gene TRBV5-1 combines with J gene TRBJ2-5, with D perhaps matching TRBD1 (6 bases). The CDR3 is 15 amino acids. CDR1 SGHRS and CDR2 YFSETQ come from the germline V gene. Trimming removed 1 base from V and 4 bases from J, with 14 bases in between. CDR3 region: CASSLLGRGGETQYF. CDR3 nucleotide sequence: TGCGCCAGCAGCTTGTTGGGCCGAGGGGGAGAGACCCAGTACTTC.

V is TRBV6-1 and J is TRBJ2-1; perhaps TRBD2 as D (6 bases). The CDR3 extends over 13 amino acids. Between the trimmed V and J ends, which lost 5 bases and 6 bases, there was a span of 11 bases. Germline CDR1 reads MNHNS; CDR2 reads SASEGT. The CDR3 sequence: CASSYGGTNEQFF. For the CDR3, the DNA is TGTGCCAGCAGTTATGGGGGGACCAATGAGCAGTTCTTC.

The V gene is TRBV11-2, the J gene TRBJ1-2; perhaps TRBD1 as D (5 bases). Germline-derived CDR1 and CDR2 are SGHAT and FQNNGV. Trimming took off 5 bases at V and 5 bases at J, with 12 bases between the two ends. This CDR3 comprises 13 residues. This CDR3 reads CASSAREAYGYTF. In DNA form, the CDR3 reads TGTGCCAGCAGCGCCAGGGAAGCATATGGCTACACCTTC.

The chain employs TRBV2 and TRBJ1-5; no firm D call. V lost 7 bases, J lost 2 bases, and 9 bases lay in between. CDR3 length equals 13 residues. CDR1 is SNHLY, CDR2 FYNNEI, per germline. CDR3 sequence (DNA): TGTGCCAGCACGAGGGAGGGCAATCAGCCCCAGCATTTT. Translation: CASTREGNQPQHF.

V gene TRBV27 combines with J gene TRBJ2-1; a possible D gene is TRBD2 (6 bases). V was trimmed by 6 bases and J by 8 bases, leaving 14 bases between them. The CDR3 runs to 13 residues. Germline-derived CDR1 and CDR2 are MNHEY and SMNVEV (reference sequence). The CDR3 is CASSRDSLYEQFF. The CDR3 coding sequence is TGTGCCAGCAGCCGGGACTCCCTCTATGAGCAGTTCTTC.

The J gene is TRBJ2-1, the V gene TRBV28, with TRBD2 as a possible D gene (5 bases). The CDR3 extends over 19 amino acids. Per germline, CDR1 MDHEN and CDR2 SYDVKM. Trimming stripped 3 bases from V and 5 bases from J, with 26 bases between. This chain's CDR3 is CASSLGRRRLTRANNEQFF. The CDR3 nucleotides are TGTGCCAGCAGTTTGGGTCGCAGGAGGCTAACCCGGGCAAACAATGAGCAGTTCTTC.

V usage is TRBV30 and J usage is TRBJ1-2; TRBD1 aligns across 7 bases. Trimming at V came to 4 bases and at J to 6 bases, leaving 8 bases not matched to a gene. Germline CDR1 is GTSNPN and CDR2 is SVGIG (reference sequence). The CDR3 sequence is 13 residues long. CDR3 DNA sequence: TGTGCCTGGATTGGAGGGGGCCGACATGGCTACACCTTC. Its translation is CAWIGGGRHGYTF.

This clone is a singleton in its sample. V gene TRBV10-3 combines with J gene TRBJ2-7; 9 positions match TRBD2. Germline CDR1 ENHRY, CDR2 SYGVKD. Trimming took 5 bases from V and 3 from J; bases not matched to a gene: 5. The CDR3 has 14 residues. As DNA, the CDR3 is TGTGCCATCAGTAAGCGGGAGGCCCTCTACGAGCAGTACTTC. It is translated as CAISKREALYEQYF.